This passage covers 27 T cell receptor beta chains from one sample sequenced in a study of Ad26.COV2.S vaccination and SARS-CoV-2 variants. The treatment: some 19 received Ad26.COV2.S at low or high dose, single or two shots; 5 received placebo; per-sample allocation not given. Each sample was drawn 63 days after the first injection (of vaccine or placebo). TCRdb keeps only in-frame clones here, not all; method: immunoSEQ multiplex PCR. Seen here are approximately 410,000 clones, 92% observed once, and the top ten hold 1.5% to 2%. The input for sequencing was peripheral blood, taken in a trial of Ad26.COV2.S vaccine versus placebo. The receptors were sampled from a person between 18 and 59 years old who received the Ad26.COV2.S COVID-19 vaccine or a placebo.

CDR3 DNA: TGTGCCAGCAGCTTAGACTTTGACAGCTATGGCTACACCTTC. Translation gives CASSLDFDSYGYTF. This chain uses TRBV7-8 with TRBJ1-2; D is perhaps TRBD1 (5 bases). Germline CDR1 is SGHVS and CDR2 is FQNEAQ. This CDR3 has 14 amino acids. V was clipped by 1 base and J by 4 bases, with 10 bases between them.

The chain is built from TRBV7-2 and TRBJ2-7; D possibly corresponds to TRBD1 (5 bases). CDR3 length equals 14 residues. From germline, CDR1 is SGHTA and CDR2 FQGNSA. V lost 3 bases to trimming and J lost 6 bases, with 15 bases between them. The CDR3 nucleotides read TGTGCCAGCAGCTTCGGCCCCAGGGATGGCGAGCAGTACTTC. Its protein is CASSFGPRDGEQYF.

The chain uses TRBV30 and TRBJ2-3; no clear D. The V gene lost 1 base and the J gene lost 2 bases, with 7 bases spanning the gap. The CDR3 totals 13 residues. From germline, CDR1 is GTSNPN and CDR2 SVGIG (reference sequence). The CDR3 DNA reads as TGTGCCTGGAGTGGACAACCCACAGATACGCAGTATTTT. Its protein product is CAWSGQPTDTQYF.

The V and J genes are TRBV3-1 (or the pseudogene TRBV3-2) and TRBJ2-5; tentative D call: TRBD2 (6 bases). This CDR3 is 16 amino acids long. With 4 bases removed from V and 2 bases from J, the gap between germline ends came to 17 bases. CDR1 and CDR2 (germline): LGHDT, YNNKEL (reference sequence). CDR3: CASSLEGKATQETQYF. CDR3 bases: TGTGCCAGCAGCCTGGAGGGTAAGGCGACTCAAGAGACCCAGTACTTC.

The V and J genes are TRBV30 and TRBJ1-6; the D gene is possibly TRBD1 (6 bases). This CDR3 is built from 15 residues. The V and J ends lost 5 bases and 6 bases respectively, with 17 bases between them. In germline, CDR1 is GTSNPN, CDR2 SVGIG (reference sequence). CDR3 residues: CAWSETGNGNSPLHF. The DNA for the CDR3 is TGTGCCTGGTCAGAAACAGGGAACGGTAATTCACCCCTCCACTTT.

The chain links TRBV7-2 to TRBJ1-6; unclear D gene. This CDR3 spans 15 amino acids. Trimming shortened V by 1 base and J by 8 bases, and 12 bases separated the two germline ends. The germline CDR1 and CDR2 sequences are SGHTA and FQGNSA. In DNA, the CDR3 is TGTGCCAGCAGCTTAGTTCAGGCGGCCGATTCACCCCTCCACTTT. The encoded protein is CASSLVQAADSPLHF.

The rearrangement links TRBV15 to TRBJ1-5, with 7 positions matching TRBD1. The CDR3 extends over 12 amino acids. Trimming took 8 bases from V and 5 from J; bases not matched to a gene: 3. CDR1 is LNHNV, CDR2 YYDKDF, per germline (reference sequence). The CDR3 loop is CATAGGDQPQHF. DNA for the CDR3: TGTGCCACCGCAGGGGGGGATCAGCCCCAGCATTTT.

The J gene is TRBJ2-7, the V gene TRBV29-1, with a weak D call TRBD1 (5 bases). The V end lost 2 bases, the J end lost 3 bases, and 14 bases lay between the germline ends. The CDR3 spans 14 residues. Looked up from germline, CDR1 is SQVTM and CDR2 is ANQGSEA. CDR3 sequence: CSVEITGLGYEQYF. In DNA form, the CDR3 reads TGCAGCGTTGAAATTACAGGCCTCGGCTACGAGCAGTACTTC.

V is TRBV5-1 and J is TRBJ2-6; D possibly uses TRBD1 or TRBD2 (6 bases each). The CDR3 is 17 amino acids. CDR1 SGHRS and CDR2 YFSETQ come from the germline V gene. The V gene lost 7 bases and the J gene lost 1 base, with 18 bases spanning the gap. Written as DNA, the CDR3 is TGCGCCAGCCTCGGGCAGGGGAGGTTGTCTGGGGCCAACGTCCTGACTTTC. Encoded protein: CASLGQGRLSGANVLTF.

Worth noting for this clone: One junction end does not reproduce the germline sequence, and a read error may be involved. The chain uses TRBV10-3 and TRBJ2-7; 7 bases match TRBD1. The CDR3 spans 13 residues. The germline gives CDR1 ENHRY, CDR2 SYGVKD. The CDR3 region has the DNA TGTGCCATCAGTGACACGACCGGGACAGTGATATTATTC. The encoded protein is CAISDTTGTVILF.

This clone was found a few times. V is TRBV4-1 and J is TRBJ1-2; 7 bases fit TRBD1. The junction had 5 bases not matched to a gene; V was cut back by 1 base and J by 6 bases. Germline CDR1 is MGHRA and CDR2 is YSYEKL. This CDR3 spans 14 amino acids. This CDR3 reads CASSQGGGGNGYTF. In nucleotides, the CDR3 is TGCGCCAGCAGCCAAGGCGGAGGGGGCAATGGCTACACCTTC.

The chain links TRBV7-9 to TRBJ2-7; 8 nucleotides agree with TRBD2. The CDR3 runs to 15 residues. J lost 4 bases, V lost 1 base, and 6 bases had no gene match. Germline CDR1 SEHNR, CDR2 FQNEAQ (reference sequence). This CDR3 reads CASSLGGGQPYEQYF. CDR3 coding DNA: TGTGCCAGCAGCTTAGGCGGGGGGCAACCATACGAGCAGTACTTC.

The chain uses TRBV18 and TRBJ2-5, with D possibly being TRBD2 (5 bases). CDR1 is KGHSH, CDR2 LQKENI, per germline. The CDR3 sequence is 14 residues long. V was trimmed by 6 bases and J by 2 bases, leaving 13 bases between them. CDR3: CASSGGLAQETQYF. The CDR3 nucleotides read TGTGCCAGCTCCGGTGGACTTGCTCAAGAGACCCAGTACTTC.

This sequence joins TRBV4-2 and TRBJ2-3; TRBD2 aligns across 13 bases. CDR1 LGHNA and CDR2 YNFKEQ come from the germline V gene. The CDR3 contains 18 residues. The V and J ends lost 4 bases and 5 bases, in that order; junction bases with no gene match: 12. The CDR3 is CASSPRGTTSGGRDTQYF. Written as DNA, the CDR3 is TGTGCCAGCAGCCCCCGCGGGACGACTAGCGGGGGGCGAGATACGCAGTATTTT.

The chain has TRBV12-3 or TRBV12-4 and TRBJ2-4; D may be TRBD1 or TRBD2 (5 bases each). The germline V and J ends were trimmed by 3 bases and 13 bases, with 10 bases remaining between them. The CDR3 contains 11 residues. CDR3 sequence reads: CASSFGATQYF. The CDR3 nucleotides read TGTGCCAGCAGTTTCGGGGCTACGCAGTACTTC.

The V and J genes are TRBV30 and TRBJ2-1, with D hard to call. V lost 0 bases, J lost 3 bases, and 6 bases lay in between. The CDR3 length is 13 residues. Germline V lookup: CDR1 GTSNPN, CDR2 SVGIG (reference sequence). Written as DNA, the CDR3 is TGTGCCTGGAGTGTACAACACTACAATGAGCAGTTCTTC. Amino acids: CAWSVQHYNEQFF.

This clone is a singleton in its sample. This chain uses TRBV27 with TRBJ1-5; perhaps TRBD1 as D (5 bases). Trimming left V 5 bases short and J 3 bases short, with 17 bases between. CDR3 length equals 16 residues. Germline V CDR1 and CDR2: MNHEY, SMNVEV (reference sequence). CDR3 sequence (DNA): TGTGCCAGCAGTCCCCCTCCAAGGGGACCCAATCAGCCCCAGCATTTT. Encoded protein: CASSPPPRGPNQPQHF.

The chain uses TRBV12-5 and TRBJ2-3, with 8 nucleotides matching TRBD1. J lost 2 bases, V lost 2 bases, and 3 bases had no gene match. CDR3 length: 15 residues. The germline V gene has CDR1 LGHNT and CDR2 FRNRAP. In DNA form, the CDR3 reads TGTGCTAGTGGTTTGCAGGGGGCCTACACAGATACGCAGTATTTT. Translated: CASGLQGAYTDTQYF.

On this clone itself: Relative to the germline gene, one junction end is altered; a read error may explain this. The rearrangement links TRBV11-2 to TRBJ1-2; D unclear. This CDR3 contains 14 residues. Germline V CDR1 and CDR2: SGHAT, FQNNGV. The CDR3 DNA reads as TGTGCCAACAGCTTCGGTTCTTCGGGAAGTGGCTACACCTTC. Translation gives CANSFGSSGSGYTF.

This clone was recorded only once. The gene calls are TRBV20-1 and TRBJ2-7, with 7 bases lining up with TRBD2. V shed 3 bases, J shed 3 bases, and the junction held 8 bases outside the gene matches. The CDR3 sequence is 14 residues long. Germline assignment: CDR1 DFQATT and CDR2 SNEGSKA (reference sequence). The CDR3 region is CSASPRAGSYEQYF. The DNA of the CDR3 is TGCAGTGCTAGTCCCCGAGCGGGGAGCTACGAGCAGTACTTC.

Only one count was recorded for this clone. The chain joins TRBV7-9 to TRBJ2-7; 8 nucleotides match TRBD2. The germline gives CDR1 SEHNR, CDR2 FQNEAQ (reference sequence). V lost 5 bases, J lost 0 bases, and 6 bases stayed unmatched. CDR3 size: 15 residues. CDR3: CASSPGTRASYEQYF. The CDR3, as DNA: TGTGCCAGCAGCCCCGGGACTAGGGCCTCCTACGAGCAGTACTTC.

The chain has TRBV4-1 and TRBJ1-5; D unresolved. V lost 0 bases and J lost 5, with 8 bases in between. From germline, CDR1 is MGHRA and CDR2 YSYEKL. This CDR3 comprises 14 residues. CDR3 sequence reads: CASSQDWVYQPQHF. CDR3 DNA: TGCGCCAGCAGCCAAGATTGGGTGTATCAGCCCCAGCATTTT.

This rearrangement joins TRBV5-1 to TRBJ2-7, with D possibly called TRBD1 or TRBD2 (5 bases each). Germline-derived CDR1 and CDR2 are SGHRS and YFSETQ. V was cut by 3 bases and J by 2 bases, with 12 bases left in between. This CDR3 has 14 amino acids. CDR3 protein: CASSWVGPTYEQYF. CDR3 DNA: TGCGCCAGCAGCTGGGTGGGACCGACCTACGAGCAGTACTTC.

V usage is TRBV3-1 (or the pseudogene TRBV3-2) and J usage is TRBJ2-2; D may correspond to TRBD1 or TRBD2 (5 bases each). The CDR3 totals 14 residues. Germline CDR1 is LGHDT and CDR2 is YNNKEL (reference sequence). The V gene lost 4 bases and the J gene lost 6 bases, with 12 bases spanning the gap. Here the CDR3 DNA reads TGTGCCAGCAGCCGGACACTAGTGGCCGGGGAGCTGTTTTTT. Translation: CASSRTLVAGELFF.

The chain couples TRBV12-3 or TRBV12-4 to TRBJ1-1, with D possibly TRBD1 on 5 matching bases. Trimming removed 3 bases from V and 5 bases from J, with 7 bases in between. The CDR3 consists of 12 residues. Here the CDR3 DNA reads TGTGCCAGCAGTTTGGGACGAACTGAAGCTTTCTTT. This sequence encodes CASSLGRTEAFF.

The CDR3 DNA sequence: TGTGCCAGCAGACCCCCGTCCGGAAACACCATATATTTT. It yields the protein CASRPPSGNTIYF. The chain recombines TRBV3-1 (or the pseudogene TRBV3-2) with TRBJ1-3; D unclear. This CDR3 has 13 residues. Looked up from germline, CDR1 is LGHDT and CDR2 is YNNKEL (reference sequence). V lost 6 bases and J lost 4, with 10 bases in between.

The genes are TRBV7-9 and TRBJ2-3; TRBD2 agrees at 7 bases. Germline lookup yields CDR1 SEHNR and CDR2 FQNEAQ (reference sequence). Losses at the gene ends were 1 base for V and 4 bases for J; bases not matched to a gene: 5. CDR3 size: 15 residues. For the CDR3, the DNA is TGTGCCAGCAGCTTAGGGCGGGGGTCGGCAGATACGCAGTATTTT. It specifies CASSLGRGSADTQYF. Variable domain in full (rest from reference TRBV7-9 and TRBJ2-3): DTGVSQNPRHKITKRGQNVTFRCDPISEHNRLYWYRQTLGQGPEFLTYFQNEAQLEKSRLLSDRFSAERPKGSFSTLEIQRTEQGDSAMYLCASSLGRGSADTQYFGPGTRLTVL.